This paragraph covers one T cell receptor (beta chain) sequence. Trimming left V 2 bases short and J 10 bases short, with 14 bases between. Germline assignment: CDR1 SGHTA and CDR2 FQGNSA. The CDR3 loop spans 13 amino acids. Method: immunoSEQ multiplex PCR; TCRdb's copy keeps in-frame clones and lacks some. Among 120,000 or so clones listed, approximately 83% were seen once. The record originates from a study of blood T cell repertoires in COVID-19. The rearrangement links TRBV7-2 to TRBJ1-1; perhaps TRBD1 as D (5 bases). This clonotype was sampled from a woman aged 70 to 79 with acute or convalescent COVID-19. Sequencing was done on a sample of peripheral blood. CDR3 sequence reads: CASSLSGPWGAFF. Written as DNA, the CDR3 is TGTGCCAGCAGCTTATCAGGGCCATGGGGAGCTTTCTTT.